The rows below give T cell receptor beta chains drawn from one sample of a study of shared T cell receptors in the human thymus. Only in-frame clones appear in the TCRdb table, and some are missing; sequencing was by immunoSEQ multiplex PCR. The sample holds some 700,000 clones; over 75% are singletons and the top ten take roughly 0.01%. The sample was also reused in another study, on human thymus T cells.

The sample comprised thymocytes. Receptors originate from a girl under two years old with a congenital heart defect. Each CDR3 is given with its conserved first and last residue. D genes are given only for firm matches. Not every row has a clone size; where given, it reads once, few, many or a size class.

TRBJ1-2	-	TRBV15	-	CATGTLFSTANYGYTF	TGTGCCACCGGTACACTATTCTCCACCGCTAACTATGGCTACACCTTC
TRBJ1-2	-	TRBV25-1	-	CASSNYGYGYTF	TGTGCCAGCAGTAATTACGGCTATGGCTACACCTTC
TRBJ1-2	-	TRBV6-6	TRBD1	CASSSGQGSNYGYTF	TGTGCCAGCAGTAGCGGACAGGGGAGCAACTATGGCTACACCTTC
TRBJ1-2	-	TRBV27	-	CASSLDKYYGYTF	TGTGCCAGCAGTTTAGACAAATATTATGGCTACACCTTC
TRBJ1-2	-	TRBV6-5	TRBD1	CASSRDRGYYGYTF	TGTGCCAGCAGCCGGGACAGGGGGTATTATGGCTACACCTTC
TRBJ1-6	-	TRBV6-1	TRBD1	CASSGSDRVPYNSPLHF	TGTGCCAGCAGTGGTTCGGACAGGGTACCCTATAATTCCCCCCTCCACTTT
TRBJ2-7	-	TRBV27	TRBD1	CASSIGQGAPGYEQYF	TGTGCCAGCAGTATCGGACAGGGAGCCCCAGGTTACGAGCAGTACTTC
TRBJ2-5	-	TRBV10-1	TRBD1	CASSDHRGLGRETQYF	TGCGCCAGCAGTGATCACAGGGGGCTCGGGAGGGAGACCCAGTACTTC
TRBJ1-2	-	TRBV10-3	-	CAISETIYGSLNYGYTF	TGTGCCATCAGTGAGACTATCTACGGCTCCCTTAACTATGGCTACACCTTC
TRBJ1-2	-	TRBV5-6	-	CASSLLASREVLDGYTF	TGTGCCAGCAGCTTGCTAGCGTCTCGGGAGGTATTAGATGGCTACACCTTC
TRBJ1-5	few	TRBV6-6	-	CASAPARGNQPQHF	TGTGCCAGCGCCCCCGCCAGGGGAAATCAGCCCCAGCATTTT
TRBJ2-2	-	TRBV12-5	-	CASIKDYSDLDAGELFF	TGTGCTAGCATAAAAGACTACAGTGATCTCGACGCCGGGGAGCTGTTTTTT
TRBJ1-2	-	TRBV6-5	-	CASSYRARDKPYGYTF	TGTGCCAGCAGTTACCGGGCCCGGGACAAACCCTATGGCTACACCTTC
TRBJ2-3	-	TRBV18	TRBD1	CASSPRDRGTDTQYF	TGTGCCAGCTCACCTCGGGACAGGGGGACAGATACGCAGTATTTT
TRBJ1-1	-	TRBV5-4	-	CASSPLRVLNTEAFF	TGTGCCAGCAGCCCCTTGAGGGTACTGAACACTGAAGCTTTCTTT
TRBJ1-2	-	TRBV7-8	TRBD1	CASSPNRDRLGYTF	TGTGCCAGCAGCCCCAACCGGGACAGGCTTGGCTACACCTTC
TRBJ2-7	few	TRBV6-1	-	CASSEGGRAETLEQYF	TGTGCCAGCAGTGAAGGCGGCAGGGCCGAAACACTCGAGCAGTACTTC
TRBJ2-3	-	TRBV9	TRBD2	CASSSERGAGDTQYF	TGTGCCAGCAGCTCTGAGCGGGGGGCCGGGGATACGCAGTATTTT
TRBJ1-2	few	TRBV7-9	TRBD1	CASSLGPGTGLTDYGYTF	TGTGCCAGCAGCTTAGGTCCCGGGACAGGGCTTACCGACTATGGCTACACCTTC
TRBJ1-2	-	TRBV7-9	-	CASSKKGPDTIRDGYTF	TGTGCCAGCAGCAAGAAGGGGCCCGACACAATCCGGGATGGCTACACCTTC
TRBJ1-2	-	TRBV5-1	-	CASSLVGLGSNSYGYTF	TGCGCCAGCAGCTTGGTGGGGCTGGGGTCCAATTCCTATGGCTACACCTTC
TRBJ2-2	once	TRBV4-1	-	CASSRNPRGNTGELFF	TGCGCCAGCAGCCGCAATCCAAGGGGGAACACCGGGGAGCTGTTTTTT
TRBJ2-7	once	TRBV5-1	TRBD2	CASSPGTIYEQYF	TGCGCCAGCAGCCCCGGGACTATCTACGAGCAGTACTTC
TRBJ1-3	-	TRBV2	-	CASKGGNTIYF	TGTGCCAGCAAGGGGGGAAACACCATATATTTT
TRBJ1-1	-	TRBV29-1	-	CSVPGVGAFF	TGCAGCGTTCCTGGAGTAGGAGCTTTCTTT
TRBJ2-5	-	TRBV7-9	-	CASNPESQETQYF	TGTGCCAGCAACCCAGAAAGCCAAGAGACCCAGTACTTC
TRBJ2-7	-	TRBV2	-	CASSAAERQQQGPWGYEQYF	TGTGCCAGCAGTGCGGCCGAAAGACAGCAACAGGGTCCGTGGGGCTACGAGCAGTACTTC
TRBJ1-4	-	TRBV7-9	TRBD1	CASSVGQGNEKLFF	TGTGCCAGCAGCGTGGGACAGGGGAATGAAAAACTGTTTTTT
TRBJ2-5	-	TRBV4-1	-	CASSQDRQETQYF	TGCGCCAGCAGCCAAGACAGGCAAGAGACCCAGTACTTC
TRBJ2-7	-	TRBV13	-	CASSTRQEIYEQYF	TGTGCCAGCAGTACCCGACAGGAGATTTACGAGCAGTACTTC
TRBJ1-3	-	TRBV4-1	-	CASSQKTPGFGNTIYF	TGCGCCAGCAGCCAAAAAACACCGGGATTCGGAAACACCATATATTTT
TRBJ2-2	few	TRBV13	-	CASSFSGVKTGELFF	TGTGCCAGCAGCTTCTCAGGGGTGAAGACCGGGGAGCTGTTTTTT
TRBJ1-2	few	TRBV30	-	CAWSAGQFYGYTF	TGTGCCTGGAGTGCTGGACAGTTCTATGGCTACACCTTC
TRBJ1-1	-	TRBV5-8	-	CASSHHVNGRFGENTEAFF	TGTGCCAGCAGCCACCACGTTAATGGGAGGTTCGGCGAGAACACTGAAGCTTTCTTT
TRBJ1-5	-	TRBV6-1	TRBD1	CASSESSQGQIGNQPQHF	TGTGCCAGCAGTGAATCATCCCAGGGACAGATAGGCAATCAGCCCCAGCATTTT
TRBJ1-5	once	TRBV4-3	-	CASSQDAPFGLVYQPQHF	TGCGCCAGCAGCCAAGATGCCCCGTTCGGTCTGGTCTATCAGCCCCAGCATTTT
TRBJ2-5	-	TRBV9	TRBD2	CASSPSGLAEETQYF	TGTGCCAGCAGCCCCTCAGGACTAGCAGAAGAGACCCAGTACTTC
TRBJ2-5	-	TRBV20-1	-	CSARERVTQYF	TGCAGTGCTAGGGAGAGAGTGACCCAGTACTTC
TRBJ1-4	-	TRBV27	TRBD1	CASSPSGTGENEKLFF	TGTGCCAGCAGTCCTAGCGGGACAGGCGAAAATGAAAAACTGTTTTTT
TRBJ1-6	-	TRBV5-6	-	CASSLGRGYGDSPLHF	TGTGCCAGCAGCTTGGGCCGCGGGTACGGGGATTCACCCCTCCACTTT
TRBJ1-4	-	TRBV9	TRBD1	CASSVGTGWRGEKLFF	TGTGCCAGCAGCGTAGGGACAGGGTGGAGGGGTGAAAAACTGTTTTTT
TRBJ2-3	-	TRBV20-1	-	CSAHTDTQYF	TGCAGTGCCCACACAGATACGCAGTATTTT
TRBJ2-5	-	TRBV10-2	-	CASRGLETQYF	TGCGCCAGCCGGGGACTCGAGACCCAGTACTTC
TRBJ1-4	-	TRBV2	-	CASSVAGQAGGANEKLFF	TGTGCCAGCAGTGTCGCCGGGCAGGCCGGGGGGGCTAATGAAAAACTGTTTTTT